The present TCR beta chain was sequenced within a study of blood T cells in healthy people across ages. Study-wide points: One million T cells yielded diversity estimates that were considered underestimates.

Next came a second PCR, run for about 7 to 12 cycles, which used a sample-barcoded 5' primer along with a J-beta primer mix. One entry per CDR3 protein, called by TCRdb with MiXCR from the 5' RACE reads. Of some 690,000 distinct CDR3 sequences in the sample, 22% were seen once. CDR3 length: 17 residues. With 8 bases clipped from V and 0 bases from J, the junction kept 10 bases outside the gene matches. In germline, CDR1 is SQVTM, CDR2 ANQGSEA. This clonotype has a handful of counts. The antigen is not known. This TCR was recovered from a man between 65 and 85 years old in good health. V is TRBV29-1 and J is TRBJ2-2; TRBD2 matches at 12 bases. The sequenced material came from blood. The CDR3 DNA follows: TGCAGCTTTCGACTAGCGGGGGCCAAAACGAACACCGGGGAGCTGTTTTTT. Protein product: CSFRLAGAKTNTGELFF.